Listed here are 28 T cell receptor beta chains from one sample, sequenced in a study of T cell repertoires in cytomegalovirus infection. TCRdb itself ran the reads through MiXCR, one entry per CDR3 protein. The table has 250,000 to 300,000 distinct CDR3 sequences, over 20% seen once. Sequencing was performed on PBMCs. These receptors all come from a human donor in good health (CMV status not recorded). Some clones in this sample may be carry-over from other donors' samples.

The rearrangement uses TRBV28 and TRBJ1-5; 7 bases agree with TRBD1. Germline CDR1 and CDR2: MDHEN and SYDVKM. The CDR3 sequence is 20 residues long. J gave up 1 base and V 5 bases, and 20 bases lay outside the gene matches. The CDR3 DNA reads as TGTGCCAGCAGTCCGCCTCTACCCGACAGGGATAGAATGAGCAATCAGCCCCAGCATTTT. Protein product: CASSPPLPDRDRMSNQPQHF. The full variable domain, in which reference TRBV28 and TRBJ1-5 provide the parts outside the CDR3, is DVKVTQSSRYLVKRTGEKVFLECVQDMDHENMFWYRQDPGLGLRLIYFSYDVKMKEKGDIPEGYSVSREKKERFSLILESASTNQTSMYLCASSPPLPDRDRMSNQPQHFGDGTRLSIL.

V usage is TRBV20-1 and J usage is TRBJ1-1; a weak D match, TRBD1 (6 bases). Germline loops: CDR1 DFQATT, CDR2 SNEGSKA (reference sequence). Trimming cost V 0 bases and J 5 bases, with 13 bases left between them. The CDR3 length is 14 residues. CDR3: CSARDSGGGTEAFF. The CDR3 DNA follows: TGCAGTGCTAGAGATTCTGGGGGCGGAACTGAAGCTTTCTTT.

CDR3 coding DNA: TGTGCCAGTAGTATGGCAGCCAAAACCCGGGTGGACGGCAGCTCCTACGAGCAGTACTTC. Protein product: CASSMAAKTRVDGSSYEQYF. This chain connects TRBV19 to TRBJ2-7; D is unresolved. V was trimmed by 3 bases and J by 0 bases, leaving 27 bases between them. This CDR3 spans 20 amino acids. The V gene's germline CDR1 is LNHDA and CDR2 SQIVND (reference sequence).

The CDR3 reads CASRGLAGDSYNEQFF. The CDR3 DNA reads as TGTGCCAGCAGAGGACTAGCGGGGGACTCCTACAATGAGCAGTTCTTC. The gene calls are TRBV2 and TRBJ2-1; 13 bases fit TRBD2. Germline V lookup: CDR1 SNHLY, CDR2 FYNNEI. The V and J ends lost 6 bases and 0 bases, in that order; junction bases with no gene match: 2. The CDR3 runs to 16 residues.

This clonotype was seen a handful of times. This chain connects TRBV28 to TRBJ2-7; tentatively, D is TRBD2 (6 bases). Germline V gives CDR1 MDHEN, CDR2 SYDVKM. With 1 base removed from V and 3 bases from J, the gap between germline ends came to 19 bases. The CDR3 consists of 17 residues. In nucleotides, the CDR3 is TGTGCCAGCAGTTTATTCGGGAGAAGTCTCCGGGACTACGAGCAGTACTTC. Translated, it gives CASSLFGRSLRDYEQYF.

V and J are TRBV12-3 or TRBV12-4 and TRBJ1-5, with D unclear. The CDR3 consists of 15 residues. The V end lost 6 bases, the J end lost 0 bases, and 12 bases lay between the germline ends. The CDR3 sequence is CASRKADTSNQPQHF. In DNA form, the CDR3 reads TGTGCCAGCAGAAAGGCAGACACTAGCAATCAGCCCCAGCATTTT.

In this sample, this clonotype turned up many times. J is TRBJ2-1 and V is TRBV7-2; D is possibly TRBD2 (6 bases). Looked up from germline, CDR1 is SGHTA and CDR2 is FQGNSA. The CDR3 length is 15 residues. The ends were cut back, 5 bases at V and 6 bases at J, with 17 bases in the middle. The CDR3 region has the DNA TGTGCCAGCAGCCCCCCCGGGAGATCAGGCAATGAGCAGTTCTTC. This gives the protein CASSPPGRSGNEQFF.

The rearrangement joins TRBV6-1 to TRBJ1-5; D is unresolved. Germline V gives CDR1 MNHNS, CDR2 SASEGT. V was trimmed by 0 bases and J by 9 bases, leaving 15 bases between them. The CDR3 spans 15 residues. The CDR3 spells CASSEAVGNEGPQHF. The CDR3 DNA is TGTGCCAGCAGTGAAGCGGTGGGGAATGAGGGGCCCCAGCATTTT.

This chain uses TRBV6-2 or TRBV6-3 with TRBJ2-7; TRBD1 agrees at 8 bases. Germline V gene lookup returns CDR1 MNHEY and CDR2 SVGEGT. J lost 2 bases, V lost 5 bases, and 8 bases had no gene match. The CDR3 sequence is 15 residues long. CDR3 nucleotide sequence: TGTGCCAGCAGTGAGCCGGGACAGGTTGCCTACGAGCAGTACTTC. The encoded protein is CASSEPGQVAYEQYF.

The chain's CDR3 is CASSLASGGDETQYF. The CDR3 nucleotides read TGTGCCAGCAGCTTAGCGTCAGGGGGCGATGAGACCCAGTACTTC. V usage is TRBV7-9 and J usage is TRBJ2-5, with TRBD1 matching over 8 bases. This CDR3 spans 15 amino acids. V was clipped by 0 bases and J by 5 bases; unmatched bases: 5. Per germline, CDR1 SEHNR and CDR2 FQNEAQ (reference sequence).

About this clonotype itself: One end of the junction fails to match germline, which may point to a read error. V and J are TRBV11-2 and TRBJ1-2, with unresolved D. The CDR3 consists of 15 residues. From germline, CDR1 is SGHAT and CDR2 FQNNGV. The CDR3 sequence: CASSLDLGSSYSYTF. CDR3 DNA: TGTGCCAGCAGCTTAGATCTTGGCTCCTCCTATAGCTACACCTTC.

This clonotype was detected ten times or more. V is TRBV7-6 and J is TRBJ2-3, with D perhaps matching TRBD2 (5 bases). V was trimmed by 1 base and J by 0 bases, leaving 8 bases between them. This CDR3 has 15 residues. Germline-derived CDR1 and CDR2 are SGHVS and FNYEAQ. CDR3 nucleotide sequence: TGTGCCAGCAGCTTAGAACCGGGAAGCACAGATACGCAGTATTTT. Its protein is CASSLEPGSTDTQYF.

This sequence joins TRBV19 and TRBJ2-5; 10 bases map to TRBD2. Per the germline V gene, CDR1 is LNHDA and CDR2 is SQIVND (reference sequence). V lost 1 base, J lost 3 bases, and 2 bases stayed unmatched. This CDR3 region has 15 residues. The CDR3 is CASSIGGLAEETQYF. The CDR3 nucleotides read TGTGCCAGTAGTATAGGAGGACTAGCGGAAGAGACCCAGTACTTC.

This clonotype came up a few times. The J gene is TRBJ2-7, the V gene TRBV6-2 or TRBV6-3; 7 bases fit TRBD1. There are 16 residues in the CDR3. V dropped 4 bases and J dropped 2; count of bases not matched to a gene: 11. Per the germline V gene, CDR1 is MNHEY and CDR2 is SVGEGT. DNA for the CDR3: TGTGCCAGCAGTTTCAACCCGGCAGGGGGAACCTACGAGCAGTACTTC. It specifies CASSFNPAGGTYEQYF.

This clonotype was counted a few times. This sequence joins TRBV6-2 or TRBV6-3 and TRBJ2-2, with unresolved D. The CDR3 consists of 12 residues. CDR1 is MNHEY, CDR2 SVGEGT, per germline. Trimming took 2 bases from V and 4 from J, leaving 2 bases between them. The CDR3 loop is CASSYVTGELFF. The CDR3 nucleotides are TGTGCCAGCAGTTACGTCACCGGGGAGCTGTTTTTT.

J is TRBJ2-5 and V is TRBV29-1; D is uncertain. The CDR3 is 12 amino acids. The V gene lost 0 bases and the J gene lost 4 bases, with 6 bases spanning the gap. Germline V gene lookup returns CDR1 SQVTM and CDR2 ANQGSEA. The DNA of the CDR3 is TGCAGCGTTGAAGATCCTGCAGAGACCCAGTACTTC. This sequence encodes CSVEDPAETQYF.

This clonotype was recorded at least ten times. The chain recombines TRBV7-2 with TRBJ2-1; TRBD1 or TRBD2 may be the D gene (5 bases each). The ends were cut back, 5 bases at V and 6 bases at J, with 17 bases in the middle. The CDR3 runs to 15 residues. CDR1 and CDR2 from the germline V gene are SGHTA and FQGNSA. The DNA of the CDR3 is TGTGCCAGCAGCCGGGTGGGACCCCCGGGCAATGAGCAGTTCTTC. It translates to CASSRVGPPGNEQFF.

The chain carries TRBV5-1 and TRBJ2-1, with 9 bases matching TRBD2. CDR1 and CDR2 from the germline V gene are SGHRS and YFSETQ. The CDR3 has 17 residues. Trimming at V came to 0 bases and at J to 8 bases, leaving 12 bases not matched to a gene. The CDR3 DNA sequence: TGCGCCAGCAGCTTGGTTGGGATGGCGGGAGGGCAGGATGAGCAGTTCTTC. It translates to CASSLVGMAGGQDEQFF.

In this sample, this clonotype turned up a few times. The rearrangement uses TRBV7-9 and TRBJ1-2; weak D call: TRBD1 (5 bases). Per the germline V gene, CDR1 is SEHNR and CDR2 is FQNEAQ (reference sequence). The CDR3 sequence is 13 residues long. Trimming took 8 bases from V and 2 from J, leaving 12 bases between them. CDR3 nucleotides: TGTGCCAGCCTCTTGGGGGAAAACTATGGCTACACCTTC. This gives the protein CASLLGENYGYTF.

As to this clonotype: At one boundary the junction diverges from the germline segment, which might be a read error. V is TRBV11-2 and J is TRBJ2-2, with 9 positions matching TRBD1. From germline, CDR1 is SGHAT and CDR2 FQNNGV. The CDR3 loop spans 16 amino acids. CDR3 sequence (DNA): TGCGCCAGCAGCTTAGACCGGGACAGGGTTACCGGGGAGCTGTTTTTT. It translates to CASSLDRDRVTGELFF.

The rearrangement joins TRBV20-1 to TRBJ2-3, with D perhaps matching TRBD2 (6 bases). Per germline, CDR1 DFQATT and CDR2 SNEGSKA (reference sequence). This CDR3 contains 14 residues. V was pared by 6 bases and J by 1 base, with 14 bases between. The CDR3 coding sequence is TGCAGTGCCAGACTAGTTGATGGCACAGATACGCAGTATTTT. It codes for CSARLVDGTDTQYF.

This clonotype was seen only a few times. The chain couples TRBV28 to TRBJ2-7; TRBD1 matches 9 bases. This CDR3 has 14 amino acids. V shed 6 bases and J 6 bases; nucleotides not matched to a gene: 9. Germline CDR1 is MDHEN and CDR2 is SYDVKM. CDR3 in amino acids: CASRRTGGSGEQYF. The CDR3 bases are TGTGCCAGCAGGCGTACAGGGGGCAGCGGCGAGCAGTACTTC.

The chain carries TRBV5-6 and TRBJ2-3; no clear D. Germline V gene lookup returns CDR1 SGHDT and CDR2 YYEEEE. This CDR3 is built from 14 residues. With 0 bases removed from V and 6 bases from J, the gap between germline ends came to 11 bases. In DNA, the CDR3 is TGTGCCAGCAGCTTGGATCTGGGTCAGGATACGCAGTATTTT. Amino acid sequence: CASSLDLGQDTQYF.

The chain has TRBV28 and TRBJ1-6, with D perhaps TRBD1 (5 bases). The CDR3 consists of 14 residues. CDR1 and CDR2 (germline): MDHEN, SYDVKM. V was shortened by 3 bases and J by 10 bases, with 13 bases between the two germline ends. CDR3 residues: CASSLGRDHSPLHF. The CDR3 DNA reads as TGTGCCAGCAGTTTGGGCAGGGACCACTCACCCCTCCACTTT.

Notes on this clonotype: This may be a read error: a much more frequent sequence differs by one nucleotide. No conserved phenylalanine or tryptophan ends this CDR3, so it is likely a read error. This rearrangement joins TRBV7-2 to TRBJ1-6, with 8 bases lining up with TRBD1. The length of the CDR3 is 14 residues. J was trimmed by 6 bases and V by 4 bases; bases with no gene match: 2. The V gene's germline CDR1 is SGHTA and CDR2 FQGNSA. CDR3 in DNA: TGTGCCAGCAGCTGGACAGGGTTTAATTCACCCCTCCACGTT. Protein sequence: CASSWTGFNSPLHV.

The sample holds many counts of this clonotype. The rearrangement joins TRBV7-2 to TRBJ1-2; perhaps TRBD1 as D (6 bases). The germline gives CDR1 SGHTA, CDR2 FQGNSA. Trimming removed 1 base at V and 5 bases at J, with 11 bases between. This CDR3 comprises 14 residues. The CDR3 nucleotides read TGTGCCAGCAGCTTAGTTCAGGGGAAGTATGGCTACACCTTC. This codes for CASSLVQGKYGYTF.

The gene calls are TRBV19 and TRBJ2-3; 10 bases are shared with TRBD2. Germline V gene sequence: CDR1 LNHDA, CDR2 SQIVND (reference sequence). The CDR3 runs to 18 residues. After removal of 4 bases from V and 5 bases from J, the junction contained 15 bases not matched to a gene. CDR3 residues: CASSTYARAGGREDTQYF. The CDR3 nucleotides are TGTGCCAGTAGTACGTACGCGCGAGCGGGGGGGCGAGAAGATACGCAGTATTTT.

Many counts were recorded for this clonotype. The rearrangement joins TRBV11-3 to TRBJ2-7; weak D call: TRBD1 (6 bases). The CDR3 consists of 13 residues. V was pared by 5 bases and J by 8 bases, with 16 bases between. In germline, CDR1 is SGHNT, CDR2 YENEEA. The CDR3 sequence: CASSQMRQGKQYF. CDR3 sequence (DNA): TGTGCCAGCAGCCAAATGAGGCAGGGGAAGCAGTACTTC.